This paragraph covers one T cell receptor (beta chain) sequence. J gave up 4 bases and V 7 bases, and 8 bases lay outside the gene matches. This CDR3 has 14 amino acids. Germline V lookup: CDR1 SQVTM, CDR2 ANQGSEA. These data are taken from a study of blood T cell repertoires in COVID-19. In the study's own analysis: Nucleated cell number was recorded as an estimate derived from reference gene primer amplification. The method was immunoSEQ multiplex PCR; TCRdb's version includes in-frame clones alone and lacks a portion of them. The D gene and trimming were derived from the DNA, and the V and J assignments and clone size from that table. The table shows 150,000 or so clones, with about nine tenths occurring only once.

Sequences were obtained from peripheral blood. V is TRBV29-1 and J is TRBJ2-1; 9 nucleotides line up with TRBD2. This TCR was sampled from a man aged 55-75 years with acute or convalescent COVID-19. The DNA for the CDR3 is TGCAGCGAGGGGTCAGGACTAGCGTACAATGAGCAGTTCTTC. It codes for CSEGSGLAYNEQFF.